Following are 16 T cell receptor beta chains from one sample sequenced in a study of yellow fever vaccine responses in identical twins. TCRdb analysed the RT-PCR reads with MiXCR anew, one entry per CDR3 protein. The sample comprises about 17,000 distinct CDR3 sequences, nearly 70% of which are singletons, and roughly 2% rests with the top ten. The sample here was T cells from blood (PBMCs), unsorted or a sorted subset (not recorded which), taken before or after yellow fever vaccination (not recorded which). Source of these receptors: a woman aged 18-29 years who received the yellow fever vaccine.

This clonotype was observed a handful of times. The rearrangement joins TRBV29-1 to TRBJ1-1; D perhaps matches TRBD1 (5 bases). The germline V gene has CDR1 SQVTM and CDR2 ANQGSEA. The germline V and J ends were trimmed by 7 bases and 0 bases, with 9 bases remaining between them. This CDR3 region has 12 residues. DNA for the CDR3: TGCAGCGCTGGACACCTGAACACTGAAGCTTTCTTT. Translation gives CSAGHLNTEAFF.

The chain has TRBV6-1 and TRBJ2-5, with D tentatively TRBD2 (6 bases). The CDR3 extends over 15 amino acids. The V gene lost 5 bases and the J gene lost 5 bases, with 18 bases spanning the gap. CDR1 MNHNS and CDR2 SASEGT come from the germline V gene. The DNA for the CDR3 is TGTGCCAGCAGTCAGCGGGCCTATGGGGTGGAGACCCAGTACTTC. Its translation is CASSQRAYGVETQYF.

V and J are TRBV20-1 and TRBJ2-3, with TRBD1 matching 7 bases. Germline CDR1 DFQATT, CDR2 SNEGSKA (reference sequence). CDR3 size: 17 residues. The V segment lost 1 base and the J segment 5 bases; nucleotides outside the gene matches: 15. CDR3 in amino acids: CSARVLAGTAKGDTQYF. Written as DNA, the CDR3 is TGCAGTGCTAGAGTCCTGGCCGGGACAGCAAAAGGAGATACGCAGTATTTT.

J is TRBJ2-7 and V is TRBV11-1; tentatively, D is TRBD1 or TRBD2 (5 bases each). Germline CDR1 reads SGHAT; CDR2 reads FQDESV (reference sequence). The CDR3 length is 16 residues. The ends were cut back, 8 bases at V and 3 bases at J, with 23 bases in the middle. The DNA for the CDR3 is TGTGCCAGCGGCCAGGGAGTAGGCGGTCGTATCTACGAGCAGTACTTC. This sequence encodes CASGQGVGGRIYEQYF. Variable domain in full (rest from reference TRBV11-1 and TRBJ2-7): EAEVAQSPRYKITEKSQAVAFWCDPISGHATLYWYRQILGQGPELLVQFQDESVVDDSQLPKDRFSAERLKGVDSTLKIQPAELGDSAMYLCASGQGVGGRIYEQYFGPGTRLTVT.

This chain links TRBV28 with TRBJ2-7; 9 bases are a match to TRBD2. V shed 7 bases and J 3 bases; nucleotides not matched to a gene: 7. The V gene's germline CDR1 is MDHEN and CDR2 SYDVKM. This CDR3 is 14 amino acids long. CDR3 DNA sequence: TGTGCCAGCAAGGGCGGGAGGGGAAGCTACGAGCAGTACTTC. It yields the protein CASKGGRGSYEQYF.

The chain has TRBV11-1 and TRBJ1-1; D may be TRBD1 (5 bases). In germline, CDR1 is SGHAT, CDR2 FQDESV (reference sequence). The ends were cut back, 0 bases at V and 0 bases at J, with 11 bases in the middle. This CDR3 region has 16 residues. The CDR3 reads CASSLAQGPLNTEAFF. CDR3 DNA sequence: TGTGCCAGCAGCTTAGCCCAGGGTCCTTTGAACACTGAAGCTTTCTTT.

The CDR3 DNA is TGTGCCAGCAGCGCCCGGGACAGCACAGATACGCAGTATTTT. This encodes CASSARDSTDTQYF. V gene TRBV9 combines with J gene TRBJ2-3; TRBD1 or TRBD2 may be the D gene (5 bases each). CDR1 and CDR2 (germline): SGDLS, YYNGEE. The CDR3 loop spans 14 amino acids. V was shortened by 3 bases and J by 0 bases, with 8 bases between the two germline ends.

The chain employs TRBV5-4 and TRBJ2-7; TRBD1 or TRBD2 may be the D gene (5 bases each). This CDR3 comprises 13 residues. V shed 1 base and J shed 2 bases, with 7 bases lying between them. Germline-derived CDR1 and CDR2 are SGHNT and YYREEE (reference sequence). The CDR3 loop reads CASSLLGAYEQYF. In DNA form, the CDR3 reads TGTGCCAGCAGCTTGTTGGGGGCCTACGAGCAGTACTTC. Full variable domain (missing parts from reference TRBV5-4 and TRBJ2-7): ETGVTQSPTHLIKTRGQQVTLRCSSQSGHNTVSWYQQALGQGPQFIFQYYREEENGRGNFPPRFSGLQFPNYSSELNVNALELDDSALYLCASSLLGAYEQYFGPGTRLTVT.

This chain joins TRBV10-1 and TRBJ2-1; no definite D call. Looked up from germline, CDR1 is WNHNN and CDR2 is SYGVQD (reference sequence). This CDR3 comprises 15 residues. V was shortened by 3 bases and J by 0 bases, with 9 bases between the two germline ends. The CDR3 coding sequence is TGCGCCAGCAGTGACGGCGGCAGCTCCTACAATGAGCAGTTCTTC. Translation: CASSDGGSSYNEQFF.

This clonotype occurred once. The DNA of the CDR3 is TGTGCCATCAGTGTAAGGGTCGGCGGGGAGCTGTTTTTT. Amino acids: CAISVRVGGELFF. The chain combines TRBV10-3 with TRBJ2-2; no clear D. There are 13 residues in the CDR3. CDR1 and CDR2 (germline): ENHRY, SYGVKD. Trimming left V 4 bases short and J 7 bases short, with 10 bases between.

The chain uses TRBV5-1 and TRBJ2-1, with D possibly TRBD2 on 6 matching bases. Trimming stripped 0 bases from V and 1 base from J, with 8 bases between. The CDR3 has 15 residues. CDR1 SGHRS and CDR2 YFSETQ come from the germline V gene. In DNA, the CDR3 is TGCGCCAGCAGCTTGGAGGGAGGTTCCTACAATGAGCAGTTCTTC. It codes for CASSLEGGSYNEQFF.

The chain is built from TRBV28 and TRBJ1-2; D not resolved. CDR3 length: 13 residues. V dropped 3 bases and J dropped 4 bases, with 9 bases sitting between them. The germline CDR1 and CDR2 sequences are MDHEN and SYDVKM. The CDR3 DNA reads as TGTGCCAGCAGTTTTGTCAGCCCCTATGGCTACACCTTC. Amino acids: CASSFVSPYGYTF.

J is TRBJ2-3 and V is TRBV20-1; the match to TRBD2 covers 14 bases. Germline trimming cut 5 bases from V and 6 bases from J; bases unmatched to any gene: 10. CDR1 is DFQATT, CDR2 SNEGSKA, per germline (reference sequence). There are 16 residues in the CDR3. Written as DNA, the CDR3 is TGCAGTGCTGACGCCGGACTAGCGGGGGGATCGGATACGCAGTATTTT. It specifies CSADAGLAGGSDTQYF.

This rearrangement joins TRBV18 to TRBJ2-7; weak D call: TRBD1 (6 bases). CDR1 is KGHSH and CDR2 is LQKENI in the germline V gene. This CDR3 spans 13 amino acids. The V and J ends lost 6 bases and 1 base respectively, with 10 bases between them. The CDR3 nucleotides are TGTGCCAGCTCGAAGGGACATTCCTACGAGCAGTACGTC. It is translated as CASSKGHSYEQYV.

For the CDR3, the DNA is TGTGCCAGCAGCCCCCGCAGGGGGCTGTGGTGGCCCCAGCATTTT. It encodes CASSPRRGLWWPQHF. The chain combines TRBV5-5 with TRBJ1-5; 8 nucleotides match TRBD1. This CDR3 contains 15 residues. Germline lookup yields CDR1 SGHKS and CDR2 YYEKEE (reference sequence). The V and J ends lost 4 bases and 9 bases, in that order; junction bases with no gene match: 12.

The J gene is TRBJ2-1, the V gene TRBV29-1, with D unclear. The length of the CDR3 is 11 residues. Germline assignment: CDR1 SQVTM and CDR2 ANQGSEA. Trimming removed 4 bases at V and 8 bases at J, with 9 bases between. The CDR3 DNA reads as TGCAGCGTTGGGCATTTGGATGAGCAGTTCTTC. Translated, it gives CSVGHLDEQFF.